This T cell receptor (beta chain) emerged from a study of T cell responses to AZD1222 COVID-19 vaccine. Study-wide results and limits: White British donors predominated, females outnumbered males, and clonal diversity was possibly underestimated.

Measured with immunoSEQ multiplex PCR; TCRdb has only the in-frame clones, and not every one. The sample includes under 150,000 clones, approximately 85% of them seen just once. Comment on this clone: Its antigen is currently unknown.

The germline gives CDR1 MDHEN, CDR2 SYDVKM. The CDR3 consists of 18 residues. The ends lost 4 bases at V and 4 bases at J; junction bases unmatched: 9. This material consisted of peripheral blood, taken on day 0 of MenACWY control vaccination. The TCR sequence derives from an adult in good health. This chain joins TRBV28 and TRBJ2-5, with 16 bases that match TRBD2. CDR3 residues: CASSSNLGTSGGAETQYF. The CDR3, as DNA: TGTGCCAGCAGTTCCAACCTGGGGACTAGCGGGGGGGCAGAGACCCAGTACTTC.